These 5 T cell receptor beta chains share one sample of origin, sequenced in a study of T cell responses to AZD1222 COVID-19 vaccine. Some clones are missing from TCRdb's copy, which holds only in-frame ones; the method was immunoSEQ multiplex PCR. Of 90,000 to 120,000 clones in the sample, over 75% are singletons; the top ten hold 15% to 20%. The specimen was peripheral blood, collected on day 0 of AZD1222 vaccination. These receptors came from an adult in good health.

The table lists this clone with a count of one. The chain is built from TRBV9 and TRBJ1-2; D is ambiguous. V lost 4 bases and J lost 2, with 9 bases in between. Germline loops: CDR1 SGDLS, CDR2 YYNGEE. The CDR3 contains 13 residues. The CDR3, as DNA: TGTGCCAGCAGCACCTGGGGAAACTATGGCTACACCTTC. Translation: CASSTWGNYGYTF. The whole variable domain, remainder taken from reference TRBV9 and TRBJ1-2, is DSGVTQTPKHLITATGQRVTLRCSPRSGDLSVYWYQQSLDQGLQFLIQYYNGEERAKGNILERFSAQQFPDLHSELNLSSLELGDSALYFCASSTWGNYGYTFGSGTRLTVV.

This sequence joins TRBV27 and TRBJ1-5, with a possible D match to TRBD1 (5 bases). Germline values: CDR1 MNHEY, CDR2 SMNVEV (reference sequence). The CDR3 length is 14 residues. The V end was cut by 3 bases, the J end by 4 bases, with 10 bases between. CDR3 DNA: TGTGCCAGCAGTTTTTTGGGGGGGAATCAGCCCCAGCATTTT. This codes for CASSFLGGNQPQHF.

In this sample, this clone turned up once. The J gene is TRBJ1-1, the V gene TRBV6-5; TRBD1 aligns across 7 bases. From germline, CDR1 is MNHEY and CDR2 SVGAGI. Germline trimming cut 5 bases from V and 3 bases from J; bases unmatched to any gene: 6. The CDR3 runs 14 residues. CDR3 sequence reads: CASSIDRAYTEAFF. DNA for the CDR3: TGTGCCAGCAGTATTGACAGGGCTTACACTGAAGCTTTCTTT.

J is TRBJ2-2 and V is TRBV15; 7 bases are shared with TRBD1. With 5 bases clipped from V and 5 bases from J, the junction kept 14 bases outside the gene matches. The CDR3 has 17 residues. CDR1 LNHNV and CDR2 YYDKDF come from the germline V gene (reference sequence). The DNA of the CDR3 is TGTGCCACCAGCCGCAGTTCGACAGGGTTAAGAACCGGGGAGCTGTTTTTT. This translates into CATSRSSTGLRTGELFF. Full variable domain (rest looked up from reference TRBV15 and TRBJ2-2): DAMVIQNPRYQVTQFGKPVTLSCSQTLNHNVMYWYQQKSSQAPKLLFHYYDKDFNNEADTPDNFQSRRPNTSFCFLDIRSPGLGDTAMYLCATSRSSTGLRTGELFFGEGSRLTVL.

This chain links TRBV7-8 with TRBJ1-5; TRBD1 is a possible D gene (6 bases). Germline CDR1 SGHVS, CDR2 FQNEAQ. The CDR3 has 14 residues. Trimming removed 2 bases at V and 6 bases at J, with 11 bases between. The CDR3 sequence: CASSLIGGGQPQHF. The CDR3, as DNA: TGTGCCAGCAGCTTAATCGGGGGCGGTCAGCCCCAGCATTTT.